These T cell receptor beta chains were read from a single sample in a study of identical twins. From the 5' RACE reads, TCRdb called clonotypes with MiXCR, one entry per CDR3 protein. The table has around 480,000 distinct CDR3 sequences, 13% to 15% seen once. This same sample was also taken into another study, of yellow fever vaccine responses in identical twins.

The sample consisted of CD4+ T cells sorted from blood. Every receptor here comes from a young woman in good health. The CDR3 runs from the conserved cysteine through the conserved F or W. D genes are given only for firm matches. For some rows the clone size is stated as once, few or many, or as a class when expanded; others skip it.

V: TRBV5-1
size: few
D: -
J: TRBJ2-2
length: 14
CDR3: CASTPRLFAGELFF
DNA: TGCGCCAGCACCCCCCGACTGTTCGCCGGGGAGCTGTTTTTT

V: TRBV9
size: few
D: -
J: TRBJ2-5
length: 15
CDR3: CASSVALTAAETQYF
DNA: TGTGCCAGCAGCGTAGCTCTTACCGCCGCAGAGACCCAGTACTTC

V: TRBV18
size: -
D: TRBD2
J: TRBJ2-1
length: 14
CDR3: CASSLAGVSNEQFF
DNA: TGTGCCAGCTCACTCGCGGGAGTCTCAAATGAGCAGTTCTTC

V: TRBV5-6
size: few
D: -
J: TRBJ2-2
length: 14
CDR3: CASSIISATGELFF
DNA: TGTGCCAGCAGCATTATCAGCGCCACCGGGGAGCTGTTTTTT

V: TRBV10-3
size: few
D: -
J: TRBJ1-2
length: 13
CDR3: CAISARGEDGYTF
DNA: TGTGCCATCAGCGCCCGGGGGGAGGATGGCTACACCTTC

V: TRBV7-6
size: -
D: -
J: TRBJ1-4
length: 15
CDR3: CASSLSAGSNEKLFF
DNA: TGTGCCAGCAGCTTATCGGCAGGGAGTAATGAAAAACTGTTTTTT

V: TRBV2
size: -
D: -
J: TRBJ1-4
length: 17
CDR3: CASSEALLVRRGEKLFF
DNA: TGTGCCAGCAGTGAAGCGCTTCTTGTCCGGCGGGGAGAAAAACTGTTTTTT

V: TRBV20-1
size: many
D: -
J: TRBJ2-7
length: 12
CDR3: CSAPGSTYEQYF
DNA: TGCAGTGCCCCTGGGTCGACCTACGAGCAGTACTTC

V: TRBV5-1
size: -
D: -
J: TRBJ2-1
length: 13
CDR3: CASSLSWYNEQFF
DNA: TGCGCCAGCAGCTTGTCGTGGTACAATGAGCAGTTCTTC

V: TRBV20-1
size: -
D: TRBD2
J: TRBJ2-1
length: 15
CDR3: CSAAGRLAGNNEQFF
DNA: TGCAGTGCTGCCGGGAGACTAGCGGGAAACAATGAGCAGTTCTTC

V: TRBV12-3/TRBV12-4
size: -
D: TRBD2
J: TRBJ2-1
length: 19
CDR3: CACSLALGPSGGVNNEQFF
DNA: TGTGCCTGCAGTTTAGCGCTTGGGCCTAGCGGGGGGGTAAACAATGAGCAGTTCTTC

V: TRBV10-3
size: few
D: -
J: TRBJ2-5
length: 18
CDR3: CAISELGTGRGLEETQYF
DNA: TGTGCCATCAGTGAGTTAGGGACGGGACGTGGACTCGAAGAGACCCAGTACTTC

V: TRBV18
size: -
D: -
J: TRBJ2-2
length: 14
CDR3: CASSPLEKTGELFF
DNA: TGTGCCAGCTCACCACTGGAAAAGACCGGGGAGCTGTTTTTT

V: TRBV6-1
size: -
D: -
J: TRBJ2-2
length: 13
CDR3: CASTLFGDGELFF
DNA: TGTGCCAGCACTCTTTTTGGGGACGGGGAGCTGTTTTTT

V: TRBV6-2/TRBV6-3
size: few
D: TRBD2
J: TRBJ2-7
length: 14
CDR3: CASSYSKSGSLYHF
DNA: TGTGCCAGCAGTTACTCCAAAAGCGGGAGCTTGTACCACTTC

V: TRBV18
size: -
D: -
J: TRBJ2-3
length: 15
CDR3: CASSPNQRGTDTQYF
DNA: TGTGCCAGCTCACCTAATCAGAGAGGCACAGATACGCAGTATTTT

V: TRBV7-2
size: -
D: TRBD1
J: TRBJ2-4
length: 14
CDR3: CASSLGQGKNIQYF
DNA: TGTGCCAGCAGCTTAGGACAGGGAAAAAACATTCAGTACTTC

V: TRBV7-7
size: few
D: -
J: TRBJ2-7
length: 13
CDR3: CASSLRRESEQYF
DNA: TGTGCTAGCAGCTTACGACGGGAGAGCGAGCAGTACTTC

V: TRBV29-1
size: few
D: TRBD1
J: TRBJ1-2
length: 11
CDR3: CSVGDSYGYTF
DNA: TGCAGCGTTGGGGACAGCTATGGCTACACCTTC

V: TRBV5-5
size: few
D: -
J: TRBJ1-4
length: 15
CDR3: CASSDQGRGNEKLFF
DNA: TGTGCCAGCAGCGACCAGGGACGGGGGAATGAAAAACTGTTTTTT

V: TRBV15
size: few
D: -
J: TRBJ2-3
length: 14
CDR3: CATSGGTLTDTQYF
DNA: TGTGCCACCAGCGGCGGGACTCTCACAGATACGCAGTATTTT

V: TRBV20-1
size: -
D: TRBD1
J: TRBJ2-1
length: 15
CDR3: CSAITGGITYNEQFF
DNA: TGCAGTGCTATTACAGGGGGTATTACCTACAATGAGCAGTTCTTC

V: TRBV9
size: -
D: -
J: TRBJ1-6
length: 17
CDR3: CASSTRTPEGYNSPLHF
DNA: TGTGCCAGCAGCACCCGGACGCCCGAGGGTTATAATTCACCCCTCCACTTT

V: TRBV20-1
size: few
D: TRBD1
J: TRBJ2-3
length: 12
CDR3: CSAAQGVHTQYF
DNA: TGCAGTGCCGCCCAGGGGGTTCATACGCAGTATTTT

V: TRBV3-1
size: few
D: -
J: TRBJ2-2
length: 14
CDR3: CASAKASDTGELFF
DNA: TGTGCCAGCGCAAAGGCTTCGGACACCGGGGAGCTGTTTTTT

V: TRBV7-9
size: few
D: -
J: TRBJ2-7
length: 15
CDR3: CASSLVLANSYEQYF
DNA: TGTGCCAGCAGCTTAGTGCTGGCGAACTCCTACGAGCAGTACTTC

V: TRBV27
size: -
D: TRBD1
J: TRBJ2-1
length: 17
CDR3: CASRSTGGPSSYNEQFF
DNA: TGTGCCAGCAGGTCCACAGGGGGCCCTTCCTCCTACAATGAGCAGTTCTTC

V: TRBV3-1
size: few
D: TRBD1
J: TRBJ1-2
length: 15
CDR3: CASSPNPGQDYGYTF
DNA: TGTGCCAGCAGCCCGAACCCGGGACAGGACTATGGCTACACCTTC

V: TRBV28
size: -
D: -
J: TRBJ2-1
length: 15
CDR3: CASSLPTQAYNEQFF
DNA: TGTGCCAGCAGTTTACCCACACAGGCCTACAATGAGCAGTTCTTC

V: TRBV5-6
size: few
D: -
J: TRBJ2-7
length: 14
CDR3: CASSPRDSVYEQYF
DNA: TGTGCCAGCAGCCCACGGGATTCCGTCTACGAGCAGTACTTC

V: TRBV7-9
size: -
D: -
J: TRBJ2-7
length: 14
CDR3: CASSDRDKGYEQYF
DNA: TGTGCCAGCAGCGACCGGGACAAAGGCTACGAGCAGTACTTC

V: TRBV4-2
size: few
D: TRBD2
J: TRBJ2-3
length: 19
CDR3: CASSQDFLAGGIGTDTQYF
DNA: TGTGCCAGCAGCCAAGATTTTCTAGCGGGAGGTATTGGGACAGATACGCAGTATTTT

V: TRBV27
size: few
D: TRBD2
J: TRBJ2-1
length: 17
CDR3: CASSLGTSGKRVNEQFF
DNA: TGTGCCAGCAGTTTAGGGACTAGCGGGAAGAGGGTCAATGAGCAGTTCTTC

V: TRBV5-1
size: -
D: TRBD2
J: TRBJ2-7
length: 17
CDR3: CASSLSKSSGTVYEQYF
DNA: TGCGCCAGCAGCTTGTCAAAGAGTAGCGGGACCGTATACGAGCAGTACTTC

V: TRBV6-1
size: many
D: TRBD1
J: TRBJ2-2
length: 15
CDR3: CASSPRGLNTGELFF
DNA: TGTGCCAGCAGCCCCAGGGGGCTTAACACCGGGGAGCTGTTTTTT

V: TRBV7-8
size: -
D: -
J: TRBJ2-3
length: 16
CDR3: CASSLSSATATDTQYF
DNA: TGTGCCAGCAGCTTAAGTTCGGCTACTGCCACAGATACGCAGTATTTT

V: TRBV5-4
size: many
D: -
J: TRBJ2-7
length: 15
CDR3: CASSLGQGASYEQYF
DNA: TGTGCCAGCAGCTTGGGACAAGGGGCTTCCTACGAGCAGTACTTC

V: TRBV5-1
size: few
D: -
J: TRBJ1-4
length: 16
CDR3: CASSLADSATNEKLFF
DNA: TGCGCCAGCAGCTTGGCCGACAGCGCAACTAATGAAAAACTGTTTTTT

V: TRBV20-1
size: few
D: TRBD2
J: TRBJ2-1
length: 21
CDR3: CSARDEPHRWRGAGVYNEQFF
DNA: TGCAGTGCTAGAGATGAACCCCACCGCTGGCGTGGGGCGGGAGTATACAATGAGCAGTTCTTC

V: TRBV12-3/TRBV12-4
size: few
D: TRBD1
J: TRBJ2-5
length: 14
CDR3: CASSPGDRQETQYF
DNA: TGTGCCAGCAGTCCGGGGGACAGGCAAGAGACCCAGTACTTC

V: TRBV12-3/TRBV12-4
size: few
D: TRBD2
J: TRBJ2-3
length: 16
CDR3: CASSYYSGGAIDTQYF
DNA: TGTGCCAGCAGTTACTATAGCGGGGGGGCTATAGATACGCAGTATTTT

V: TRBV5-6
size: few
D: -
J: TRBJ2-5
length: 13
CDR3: CASSSAFGETQYF
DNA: TGTGCCAGCAGCTCTGCCTTTGGGGAGACCCAGTACTTC

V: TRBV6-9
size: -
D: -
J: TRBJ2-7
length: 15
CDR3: CASSFRMDSRYEQYF
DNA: TGTGCCAGCAGTTTTCGAATGGACAGTCGGTACGAGCAGTACTTC

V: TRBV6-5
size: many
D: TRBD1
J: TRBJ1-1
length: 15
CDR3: CASSYSRTGNTEAFF
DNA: TGTGCCAGCAGTTATTCCCGGACAGGGAACACTGAAGCTTTCTTT

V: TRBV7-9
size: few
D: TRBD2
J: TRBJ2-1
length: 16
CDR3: CASSRKREAIYNEQFF
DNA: TGTGCCAGCAGTAGAAAGCGGGAGGCAATCTACAATGAGCAGTTCTTC

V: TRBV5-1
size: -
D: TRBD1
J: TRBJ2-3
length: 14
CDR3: CASSNQGASDTQYF
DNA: TGCGCCAGCTCCAACCAGGGGGCGTCAGATACGCAGTATTTT

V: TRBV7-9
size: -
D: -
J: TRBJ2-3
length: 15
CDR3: CASSSAGRQDGPQYF
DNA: TGTGCCAGCAGCTCCGCCGGGAGACAGGACGGTCCGCAGTATTTT

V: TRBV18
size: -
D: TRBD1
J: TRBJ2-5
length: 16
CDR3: CASSPPGTGGQETQYF
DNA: TGTGCCAGCTCACCTCCGGGGACAGGGGGACAAGAGACCCAGTACTTC

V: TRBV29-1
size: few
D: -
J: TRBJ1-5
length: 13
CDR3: CSVVQESNQPQHF
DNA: TGCAGCGTTGTACAGGAGTCCAATCAGCCCCAGCATTTT

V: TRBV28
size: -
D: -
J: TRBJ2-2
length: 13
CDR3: CASNPEGTGELFF
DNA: TGTGCCAGCAATCCAGAGGGAACCGGGGAGCTGTTTTTT

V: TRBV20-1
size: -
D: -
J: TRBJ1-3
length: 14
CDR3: CSARVRGPGNTIYF
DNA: TGCAGTGCTAGAGTCAGGGGCCCTGGAAACACCATATATTTT

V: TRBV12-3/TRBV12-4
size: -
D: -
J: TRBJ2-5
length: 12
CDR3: CASTDKPGPSYF
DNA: TGTGCCAGCACTGATAAACCGGGACCGAGTTACTTC

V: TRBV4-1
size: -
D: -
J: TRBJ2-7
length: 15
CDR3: CASSPKGLSSYEQYF
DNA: TGCGCCAGCAGTCCTAAGGGGCTGAGCTCCTACGAGCAGTACTTC